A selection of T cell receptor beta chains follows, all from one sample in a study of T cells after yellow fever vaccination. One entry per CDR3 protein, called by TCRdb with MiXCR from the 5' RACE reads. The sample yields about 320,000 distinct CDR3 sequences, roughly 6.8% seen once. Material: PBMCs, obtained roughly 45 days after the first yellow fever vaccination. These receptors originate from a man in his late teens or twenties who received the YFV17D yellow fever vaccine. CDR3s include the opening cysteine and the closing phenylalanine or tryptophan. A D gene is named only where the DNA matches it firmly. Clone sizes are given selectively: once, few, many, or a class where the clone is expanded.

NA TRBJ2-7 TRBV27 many TGTGCCAGCAGTTTTTTGATAGGGGGGTCCTACGAGCAGTACTTC CASSFLIGGSYEQYF
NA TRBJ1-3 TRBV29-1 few TGCAGCGTTGAAGACAGGGGAGCTGGAAACACCATATATTTT CSVEDRGAGNTIYF
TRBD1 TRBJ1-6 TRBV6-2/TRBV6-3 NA TGTGCCAGCAGGAAAACCGGGACAGGGGGTTCACCCCTCCACTTT CASRKTGTGGSPLHF
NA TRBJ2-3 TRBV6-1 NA TGTGCCAGCACCCTTAATCCACCGCGGGGGCAGGAAGATACGCAGTATTTT CASTLNPPRGQEDTQYF
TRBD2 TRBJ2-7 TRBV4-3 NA TGCGCCAGCAGCCAACTAGCGGGGGGCCCCCAATCCTACGAGCAGTACTTC CASSQLAGGPQSYEQYF
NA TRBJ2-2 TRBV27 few TGTGCCAGCAGCGGGGGGCTTTCCGGGGAGCTGTTTTTT CASSGGLSGELFF
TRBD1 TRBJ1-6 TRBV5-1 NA TGCGCCAGCAGCTCCGAAGCAGGGGGCTTTGTTCCCCTCCACTTT CASSSEAGGFVPLHF
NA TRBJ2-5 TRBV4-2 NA TGTGCCAGCAGCCAAGATCGTCAGTACCAAGAGACCCAGTACTTC CASSQDRQYQETQYF
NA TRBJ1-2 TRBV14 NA TGTGCCAGCAGCCGACATATTGCTAACTATGGCTACACCTTC CASSRHIANYGYTF
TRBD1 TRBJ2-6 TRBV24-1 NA TGTGCCACCCAGGGGGCTGCTGGGGCCAACGTCCTGACTTTC CATQGAAGANVLTF
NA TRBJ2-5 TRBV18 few TGTGCCAGCTCACCACCTAAAGGGAAAGAGACCCAGTACTTC CASSPPKGKETQYF
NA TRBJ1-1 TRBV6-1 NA TGTGCCAGCACCCCGGGTGGCCGAGACACTGAAGCTTTCTTT CASTPGGRDTEAFF
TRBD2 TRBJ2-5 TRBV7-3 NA TGTGCCAGCAGAGCGGGGGGAAAACAAGAGACCCAGTACTTC CASRAGGKQETQYF
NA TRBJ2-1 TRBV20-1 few TGCAGTGCTAGACAGGGGGGGAATGAGCAGTTCTTC CSARQGGNEQFF
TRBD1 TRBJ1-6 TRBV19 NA TGTGCCAGTAGCCAACGGGACAGGGGCAATTCACCCCTCCACTTT CASSQRDRGNSPLHF
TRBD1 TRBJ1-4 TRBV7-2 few TGTGCCAGCAGCAAAACAGGGGGCGGGATCGAAAAACTGTTTTTT CASSKTGGGIEKLFF
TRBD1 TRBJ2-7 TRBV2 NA TGTGCCAGCAGCACCCGGGACAGCTCATCTTACGAGCAGTACTTC CASSTRDSSSYEQYF
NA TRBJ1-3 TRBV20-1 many TGCAGTGCTATAAGAGTCTCTGGAAACACCATATATTTT CSAIRVSGNTIYF
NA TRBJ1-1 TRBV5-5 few TGTGCCAGCAGCTTGCGGCAGGACGGCACTGAAGCTTTCTTT CASSLRQDGTEAFF
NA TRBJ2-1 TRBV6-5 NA TGTGCCAGCAGTTACTCGGGGCTAGAATCCTACAATGAGCAGTTCTTC CASSYSGLESYNEQFF
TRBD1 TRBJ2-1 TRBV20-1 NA TGCAGTGCCTCGACAGGGGGATTGGGATACAATGAGCAGTTCTTC CSASTGGLGYNEQFF
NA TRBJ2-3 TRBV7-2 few TGTGCCAGCACCTCCCTATTTGTACCCGACACGCAGTATTTT CASTSLFVPDTQYF
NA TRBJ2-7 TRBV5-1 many TGCGCCAGCAGCCCAGCGGGCTACGAGCAGTACTTC CASSPAGYEQYF
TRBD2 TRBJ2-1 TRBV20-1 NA TGCAGTGCTAGAGATCGTCTCCGGTCGGGGGGGCACAGTGAGCAGTTCTTC CSARDRLRSGGHSEQFF
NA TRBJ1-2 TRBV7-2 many TGTGCCAGCAGCCCCAGACAGCCTACTTCCGGCTACACCTTC CASSPRQPTSGYTF
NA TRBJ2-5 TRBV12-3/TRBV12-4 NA TGTGCCAGCAGGGCGGCTGCAGAGACCCAGTACTTC CASRAAAETQYF
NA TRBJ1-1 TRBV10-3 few TGTGCCATCAGTGAGTTGGGGTACCCCGACCGAGCTTTCTTT CAISELGYPDRAFF
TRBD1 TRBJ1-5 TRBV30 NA TGTGCCTGGAGGGATATGACAGGGGATCAGCCCCAGCATTTT CAWRDMTGDQPQHF
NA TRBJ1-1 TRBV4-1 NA TGCTCCAGCAGCCAAGTTTCACGACCTCGTAGAGACACTGAAGCTTTCTTT CSSSQVSRPRRDTEAFF
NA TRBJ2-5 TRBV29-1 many TGCAGCGTCCGTCAACAGGGTCTGGTGACCCAGTACTTC CSVRQQGLVTQYF
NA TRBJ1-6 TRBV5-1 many TGCGCCAGCAGCTGGACAGACGACTATAATTCACCCCTCCACTTT CASSWTDDYNSPLHF
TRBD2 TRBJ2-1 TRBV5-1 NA TGCGCCAGCAGCGCCTTCACTAGCGGGGCTGGAAATGAGCAGTTCTTC CASSAFTSGAGNEQFF
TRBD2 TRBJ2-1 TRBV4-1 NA TGCGCCAGCAGCCAAGGGGAGGGACTAACGAATGAGCAGTTCTTC CASSQGEGLTNEQFF
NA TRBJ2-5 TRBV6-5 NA TGTGCCAGCAGTTACAGCAGGGCCGCCAGGTGGGCGGAGACCCAGTACTTC CASSYSRAARWAETQYF
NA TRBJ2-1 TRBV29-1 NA TGCAGCGTTCGGCAGGGTGGAGATGAGCAGTTCTTC CSVRQGGDEQFF
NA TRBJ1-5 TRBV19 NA TGTGCCAGTAGTAGCGACAGGCCCTGGCAGCCCCAGCATTTT CASSSDRPWQPQHF
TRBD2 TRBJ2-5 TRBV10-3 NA TGTGCCATCAGTGTAAAGCCTAGCGGGGGGGCGAAGACCCAGTACTTC CAISVKPSGGAKTQYF
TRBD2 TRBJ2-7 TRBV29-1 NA TGCAGCGTTGGCCAGCGGGGGGGCTACGAGCAGTACTTC CSVGQRGGYEQYF
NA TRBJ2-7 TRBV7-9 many TGTGCCAGCAGCTTAGGCACAGCCTACGAGCAGTACTTC CASSLGTAYEQYF
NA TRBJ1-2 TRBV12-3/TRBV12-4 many TGTGCCAGCAGTTTGCTCCGCAGCTCCTATGGCTACACCTTC CASSLLRSSYGYTF
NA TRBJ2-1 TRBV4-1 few TGCGCCAGCAGCCAAGTCTCCCGACAGATTATCAATGAGCAGTTCTTC CASSQVSRQIINEQFF
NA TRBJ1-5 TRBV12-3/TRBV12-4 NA TGTGCCAGTTGTGACGGTTATAGCAATCAGCCCCAGCATTTT CASCDGYSNQPQHF
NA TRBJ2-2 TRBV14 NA TGTGCCAGCAGCCAATTTACGACCGGGGAGCTGTTTTTT CASSQFTTGELFF
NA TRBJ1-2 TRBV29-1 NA TGCAGCGCCCGGGGGACTTCTAACTATGGCTACACCTTC CSARGTSNYGYTF
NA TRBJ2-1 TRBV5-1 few TGCGCCAGCAGCCTAGACGGCCAGGGCTCCTACAATGAGCAGTTCTTC CASSLDGQGSYNEQFF
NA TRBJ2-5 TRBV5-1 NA TGCGCCAGCAGCCCTCGGGACAAAGGGACCCAGTACTTC CASSPRDKGTQYF
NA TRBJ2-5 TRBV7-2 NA TGTGCCAGCAGCTCCTGGACAGTCCCCCAAGAGACCCAGTACTTC CASSSWTVPQETQYF
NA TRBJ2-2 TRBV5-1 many TGCGCCAGCAGCGAACCGGGGCGAACCGGGGAGCTGTTTTTT CASSEPGRTGELFF
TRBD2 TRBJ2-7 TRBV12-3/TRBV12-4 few TGTGCCAGCAGTACTGACTGGTCCCAGCGGGGGGACGGGTACGAGCAGTACTTC CASSTDWSQRGDGYEQYF
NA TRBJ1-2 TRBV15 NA TGTGCCACCAGCAGAGGCGGGATCGAGATACCAGGCTACACCTTC CATSRGGIEIPGYTF
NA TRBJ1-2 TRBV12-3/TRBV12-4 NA TGTGCCAGCAGCCAAGACAGTTTTTACACCTTC CASSQDSFYTF
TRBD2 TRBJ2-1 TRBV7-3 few TGTGCCAGCGCCGCGAGCGGGGGGGGTAGTGAGCAGTTCTTC CASAASGGGSEQFF
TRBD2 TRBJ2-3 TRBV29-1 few TGCAGCGTTGAACTCGCGGGGGGCACAGATACGCAGTATTTT CSVELAGGTDTQYF
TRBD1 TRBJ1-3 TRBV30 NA TGTGCCTGGAAGCCAGGGGGCGCAGGTGGAAACACCATATATTTT CAWKPGGAGGNTIYF
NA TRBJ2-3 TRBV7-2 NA TGTGCCAGCAGAGAGGGGAGAGATACGCAGTATTTT CASREGRDTQYF
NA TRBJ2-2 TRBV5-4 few TGTGCCAGCAGCCCGACGACTCTCAACACCGGGGAGCTGTTTTTT CASSPTTLNTGELFF
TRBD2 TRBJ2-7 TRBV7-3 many TGTGCCAGCAGCTCCGGGACTAGCGGCCAAAGGTACTTC CASSSGTSGQRYF
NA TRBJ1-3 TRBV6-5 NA TGTGCCAGCAGTTACTCGGGCTTTGACTCTGGAAACACCATATATTTT CASSYSGFDSGNTIYF
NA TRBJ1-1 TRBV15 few TGTGCCACCAGCAGAGATCTCCCCCGGAACACTGAAGCTTTCTTT CATSRDLPRNTEAFF
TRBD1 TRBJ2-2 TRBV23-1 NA TGCGCCAGCAGCCTCCTACAGGGGCCAAACACCGGGGAGCTGTTTTTT CASSLLQGPNTGELFF